The entry that follows covers one TCR beta chain sequence. Its target is not known. Until they underwent thyroid surgery, no patient had received any treatment. Original data processing: In papillary thyroid cancer, a distant-metastasis classifier was built using CDR3 differences across clinicopathological groups. TCRdb re-clonotyped the PCR reads via MiXCR. The V and J calls shown here were made by TCRdb, not taken from the authors' results. The sample holds some 3,100 clones, roughly a quarter seen once. The data originate from a study of metastatic and nonmetastatic thyroid tumors. Looking at the study overall: Across blood and tumor or nodule tissue, repertoires from malignant and benign thyroid patients were compared with one another.

Study-level points and caveats: Compared with benign nodules, malignant thyroid tumors were reported to have significantly higher TCR beta diversity in both blood and tumor.

V lost 5 bases and J lost 1, with 15 bases in between. CDR3 length equals 15 residues. Looked up from germline, CDR1 is SGHNT and CDR2 is YENEEA. The specimen sequenced was tumor tissue. This chain joins TRBV11-3 and TRBJ2-7; a weak D match, TRBD1 (6 bases). This clonotype was obtained from a female donor with papillary thyroid cancer or a benign thyroid nodule (not recorded which). Some clones in this sample may be carry-over from other donors' samples. CDR3 in DNA: TGTGCCAGCAGCCCGGACAGCGGCCGTTCCTACGAGCAGTACTTC. It codes for CASSPDSGRSYEQYF.